The 10 T cell receptor beta chains listed next were all sequenced from one sample in a study of cytomegalovirus exposure and HLA in healthy donors (TCRdb year 2017). The library relied on the immunoSEQ multiplex PCR assay. The multiplex PCR relied on a mix of 60 forward primers for TCR Vbeta segments and 13 reverse primers for TCR Jbeta segments. Imported from immuneACCESS, the table was reduced by TCRdb to in-frame sequences with V and J called. These copies leave out some clones; in studies compared against another copy, an unresolved V gene accounts for under half, and the cause of the remainder is not known. This sample has about 140,000 clones in its table, and 64% of those were observed once. The top ten hold roughly 2.5% of the sample. Sequences were obtained from PBMCs. The receptors were sampled from a woman aged 40-49 years in good health and CMV-seronegative.

This clone was recorded many times. The genes are TRBV18 and TRBJ1-6, with no clear D. Looked up from germline, CDR1 is KGHSH and CDR2 is LQKENI. V was pared by 6 bases and J by 6 bases, with 15 bases between. CDR3 size: 15 residues. CDR3 loop: CASSPSEVPNSPLHF. CDR3 sequence (DNA): TGTGCCAGCTCCCCGAGCGAAGTTCCTAATTCACCCCTCCACTTT.

V usage is TRBV19 and J usage is TRBJ1-1; 11 nucleotides align to TRBD1. This CDR3 is built from 14 residues. Trimming removed 5 bases from V and 3 bases from J; junction bases left unmatched: 2. Germline CDR1 and CDR2: LNHDA and SQIVND (reference sequence). CDR3 sequence: CASSSDRGHTEAFF. The CDR3 DNA reads as TGTGCCAGTAGTTCGGACAGGGGGCACACTGAAGCTTTCTTT.

J is TRBJ2-7 and V is TRBV2; 10 bases are a match to TRBD1. This CDR3 contains 14 residues. The trim removed 7 bases at V and 4 bases at J, leaving 7 bases unmatched. CDR1 is SNHLY, CDR2 FYNNEI, per germline. As DNA, the CDR3 is TGTGCCAGCAAATGGGACAGGGGAGGGTACGAGCAGTACTTC. Translated, it gives CASKWDRGGYEQYF.

The rearrangement joins TRBV7-9 to TRBJ2-7, with D possibly matching TRBD1 (6 bases). This CDR3 spans 15 amino acids. Germline-derived CDR1 and CDR2 are SEHNR and FQNEAQ (reference sequence). Trimming removed 4 bases from V and 3 bases from J, with 16 bases in between. CDR3 protein: CASSSGTLRGYEQYF. The CDR3 nucleotides read TGTGCCAGCAGCTCCGGGACACTTCGGGGCTACGAGCAGTACTTC.

This clone appeared once. The chain uses TRBV5-1 and TRBJ1-1; TRBD1 matches at 10 bases. Germline loops: CDR1 SGHRS, CDR2 YFSETQ. V shed 5 bases and J 4 bases; nucleotides not matched to a gene: 8. The CDR3 is 15 amino acids. The CDR3 region is CASRGQGLGSTEAFF. In DNA, the CDR3 is TGCGCCAGCAGGGGACAGGGGCTGGGGAGCACTGAAGCTTTCTTT.

Concerning this clone: Other nucleotide sequences from this sample produce the same CDR3. The genes are TRBV28 and TRBJ2-7, with 9 bases aligning to TRBD1. The CDR3 sequence is 14 residues long. The J segment lost 0 bases and the V segment lost 6 bases, leaving 3 bases of the junction unmatched. Looked up from germline, CDR1 is MDHEN and CDR2 is SYDVKM. CDR3: CASRRGQGSYEQYF. Written as DNA, the CDR3 is TGTGCCAGCAGACGGGGACAGGGCTCCTACGAGCAGTACTTC.

There are a few counts of this clone. The V gene is TRBV28, the J gene TRBJ1-1; 10 bases are shared with TRBD1. Germline V lookup: CDR1 MDHEN, CDR2 SYDVKM. The trim removed 9 bases at V and 7 bases at J, leaving 11 bases unmatched. This CDR3 has 14 residues. CDR3 protein: CASILGTGANEAFF. The DNA for the CDR3 is TGTGCCAGTATTCTAGGGACAGGGGCAAATGAAGCTTTCTTT.

The rearrangement links TRBV4-3 to TRBJ1-2; D remains unclear. Trimming cost V 1 base and J 3 bases, with 12 bases left between them. In germline, CDR1 is LGHNA, CDR2 YSLEER. This CDR3 comprises 15 residues. This CDR3 reads CASSQAQAIDYGYTF. The CDR3 DNA reads TGCGCCAGCAGCCAAGCCCAGGCTATCGACTATGGCTACACCTTC.

This clone showed up just a few times. The chain combines TRBV4-1 with TRBJ1-2, with TRBD1 matching 10 bases. This CDR3 region has 14 residues. Germline CDR1 MGHRA, CDR2 YSYEKL. Trimming at V came to 2 bases and at J to 8 bases, leaving 5 bases not matched to a gene. DNA for the CDR3: TGCGCCAGCAGCCAACGACAGGGGGCAACCGGCTACACCTTC. Protein product: CASSQRQGATGYTF.

This rearrangement joins TRBV27 to TRBJ1-1; the D gene is possibly TRBD1 (5 bases). Germline V gives CDR1 MNHEY, CDR2 SMNVEV (reference sequence). V dropped 9 bases and J dropped 5 bases, with 13 bases sitting between them. The CDR3 runs to 12 residues. CDR3 bases: TGTGCCAGTCAACGGGGGGGGACTGAAGCTTTCTTT. Its translation: CASQRGGTEAFF.